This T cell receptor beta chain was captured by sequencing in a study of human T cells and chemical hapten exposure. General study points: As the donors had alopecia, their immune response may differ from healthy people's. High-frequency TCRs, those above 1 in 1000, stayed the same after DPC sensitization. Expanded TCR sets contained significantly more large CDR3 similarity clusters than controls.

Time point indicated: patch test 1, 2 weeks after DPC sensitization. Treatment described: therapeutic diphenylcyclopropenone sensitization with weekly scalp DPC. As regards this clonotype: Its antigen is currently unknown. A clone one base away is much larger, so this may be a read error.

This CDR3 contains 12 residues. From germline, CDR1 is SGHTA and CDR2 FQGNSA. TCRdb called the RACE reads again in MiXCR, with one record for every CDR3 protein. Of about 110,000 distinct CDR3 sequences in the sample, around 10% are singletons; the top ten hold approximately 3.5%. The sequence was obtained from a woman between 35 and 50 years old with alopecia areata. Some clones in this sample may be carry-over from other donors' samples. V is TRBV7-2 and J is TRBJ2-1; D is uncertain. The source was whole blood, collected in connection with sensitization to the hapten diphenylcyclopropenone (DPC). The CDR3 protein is CVSSLITNEQFF. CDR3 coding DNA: TGTGTCAGCAGCTTGATTACAAATGAGCAGTTCTTC.